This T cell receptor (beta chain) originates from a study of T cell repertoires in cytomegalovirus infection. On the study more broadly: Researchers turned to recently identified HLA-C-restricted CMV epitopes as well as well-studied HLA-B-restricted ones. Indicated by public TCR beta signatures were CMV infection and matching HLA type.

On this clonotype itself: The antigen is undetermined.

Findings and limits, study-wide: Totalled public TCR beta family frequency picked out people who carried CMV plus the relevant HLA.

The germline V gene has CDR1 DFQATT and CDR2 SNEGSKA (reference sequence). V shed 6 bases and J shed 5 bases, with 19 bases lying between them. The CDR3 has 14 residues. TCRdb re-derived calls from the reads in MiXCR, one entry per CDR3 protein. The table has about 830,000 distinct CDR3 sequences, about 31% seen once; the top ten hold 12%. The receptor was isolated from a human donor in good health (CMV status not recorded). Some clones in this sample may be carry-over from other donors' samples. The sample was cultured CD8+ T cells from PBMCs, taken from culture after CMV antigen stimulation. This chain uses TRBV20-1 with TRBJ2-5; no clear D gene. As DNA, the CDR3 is TGCAGTGCGCCTAAAGCGACCCATGGGGAGACCCAGTACTTC. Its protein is CSAPKATHGETQYF.